This paragraph reports one T cell receptor (beta chain). PCR employed 60 Vbeta and 13 Jbeta primers. Profiled with immunoSEQ multiplex PCR; TCRdb holds only in-frame clones, not every one. The repertoire has under 130,000 clones, 60% to 85% of them found once; the top ten carry approximately 4.3%. The source of the sample is a study of cytomegalovirus exposure and HLA in healthy donors. Looked up from germline, CDR1 is MGHRA and CDR2 is YSYEKL. V lost 4 bases and J lost 2, with 21 bases in between. The CDR3 is made up of 18 amino acids. The chain has TRBV4-1 and TRBJ2-1; D may be TRBD1 (7 bases). The sample comprised PBMCs. This TCR was recovered from a man between 45 and 60 years old in good health and CMV-seropositive. The CDR3 DNA reads TGCGCCAGCAGCCTAGAAACCCGCGGGACAGCAACCTACAATGAGCAGTTCTTC. It encodes CASSLETRGTATYNEQFF.